What follows describes a single T cell receptor beta chain. The antigen is not known. Each CDR3 protein is one row after TCRdb ran MiXCR on the RT-PCR reads. The repertoire holds around 2,000 distinct CDR3 sequences, with 85% to 90% as singletons. CDR3 length: 12 amino acids. CDR1 and CDR2 (germline): SQVTM, ANQGSEA. Trimming left V 8 bases short and J 4 bases short, with 14 bases between. This sample stems from a study of yellow fever vaccine responses in identical twins. General study points: In identical twins, vaccine T cell responses appeared partly shared and partly individual.

The specimen was T cells from blood (PBMCs), unsorted or a sorted subset (not recorded which), collected before or after yellow fever vaccination (not recorded which). The chain combines TRBV29-1 with TRBJ1-1; D is uncertain. The sequence was collected from a woman aged 18-29 years who received the yellow fever vaccine. CDR3 residues: CSTFSGATEAFF. The CDR3 DNA follows: TGCAGCACGTTCTCCGGCGCCACTGAAGCTTTCTTT.